This TCR beta chain was recorded in a study of blood T cell repertoires in COVID-19. Study-wide context: The origin of the acute and convalescent COVID-19 samples was the United States, Italy and Spain. T cells, B-cell-depleted T cells, or PBMCs supplied cDNA or gDNA.

This CDR3 region has 14 residues. Per germline, CDR1 GTSNPN and CDR2 SVGIG (reference sequence). Trimming at V came to 8 bases and at J to 5 bases, leaving 15 bases not matched to a gene. How the authors handled the data: Estimates of nucleated cell counts were drawn from the amplification of reference gene primers. Using immunoSEQ multiplex PCR, the repertoire was profiled, and TCRdb retains in-frame clones only, with some absent. V and J calls and clone size follow that table, whereas D and trimming were derived from the DNA. In the table there are about 190,000 clones, 65% to 80% of which are singletons.

The genes are TRBV30 and TRBJ2-7, with 7 positions matching TRBD2. Sequencing input: peripheral blood. The TCR originated in a middle-aged man who had recovered from COVID-19. The DNA of the CDR3 is TGTGCCACCAAGGTCGGGGACTATCGCGACGAGCAGTACTTC. Amino acids: CATKVGDYRDEQYF.